Presented here are 16 T cell receptor beta chains from one specimen sequenced in a study of blood T cell repertoires in COVID-19. TCRdb keeps only in-frame clones here, not all; method: immunoSEQ multiplex PCR. The sample has about 68,000 clones, roughly 90% seen once. Sample: peripheral blood. The source is a man younger than 45 with acute or convalescent COVID-19.

The J gene is TRBJ1-2, the V gene TRBV12-3 or TRBV12-4, with D hard to call. Trimming stripped 3 bases from V and 5 bases from J, with 7 bases between. The CDR3 consists of 12 residues. The CDR3 region is CASSLSWYGYTF. The DNA of the CDR3 is TGTGCCAGCAGTTTGAGTTGGTATGGCTACACCTTC.

The V call is TRBV12-3 or TRBV12-4, the J call TRBJ1-5, with no clear D. Trimming left V 2 bases short and J 7 bases short, with 9 bases between. The CDR3 has 13 amino acids. The CDR3 sequence is CASSLTGNQPQHF. CDR3 bases: TGTGCCAGCAGTTTAACGGGTAACCAGCCCCAGCATTTT.

This clone showed up just a few times. The genes are TRBV18 and TRBJ1-3; D is possibly TRBD1 (6 bases). The germline V gene encodes CDR1 KGHSH and CDR2 LQKENI. CDR3 size: 15 residues. The V end lost 1 base, the J end lost 3 bases, and 10 bases lay between the germline ends. CDR3 sequence reads: CASSPQGEIGNTIYF. CDR3 coding DNA: TGTGCCAGCTCACCACAGGGGGAGATTGGAAACACCATATATTTT. Drawing the rest from reference TRBV18 and TRBJ1-3, the complete variable domain is NAGVMQNPRHLVRRRGQEARLRCSPMKGHSHVYWYRQLPEEGLKFMVYLQKENIIDESGMPKERFSAEFPKEGPSILRIQQVVRGDSAAYFCASSPQGEIGNTIYFGEGSWLTVV.

The chain couples TRBV28 to TRBJ1-5; the D is unclear. The CDR3 runs 14 residues. V was pared by 6 bases and J by 5 bases, with 14 bases between. The germline CDR1 and CDR2 sequences are MDHEN and SYDVKM. CDR3 in DNA: TGTGCCAGCAGGTCCCGGGAAAGGTATCAGCCCCAGCATTTT. Protein product: CASRSRERYQPQHF.

V and J are TRBV27 and TRBJ2-7, with D perhaps matching TRBD1 (5 bases). Trimming pared 0 bases from V and 3 bases from J, leaving 9 bases between. The CDR3 runs 14 residues. Germline loops: CDR1 MNHEY, CDR2 SMNVEV (reference sequence). The CDR3 bases are TGTGCCAGCAGTTTATCTCCAGGGTACTACGAGCAGTACTTC. This encodes CASSLSPGYYEQYF.

The V gene is TRBV28, the J gene TRBJ1-4; no clear D. Trimming took 3 bases from V and 0 from J, leaving 5 bases between them. The CDR3 extends over 14 amino acids. Germline assignment: CDR1 MDHEN and CDR2 SYDVKM. In DNA, the CDR3 is TGTGCCAGCAGTTTCCACACAACTAATGAAAAACTGTTTTTT. It yields the protein CASSFHTTNEKLFF.

J is TRBJ1-1 and V is TRBV9; weak D call: TRBD1 (5 bases). Germline assignment: CDR1 SGDLS and CDR2 YYNGEE. The CDR3 extends over 17 amino acids. Trimming removed 3 bases at V and 3 bases at J, with 21 bases between. The CDR3 nucleotides are TGTGCCAGCAGCGCGAACCCAGGGCCCTCTGGGGACACTGAAGCTTTCTTT. Its protein is CASSANPGPSGDTEAFF.

This clone occurred a few times. The rearrangement uses TRBV5-6 and TRBJ2-7; 7 bases align to TRBD1. V shed 2 bases, J shed 5 bases, and the junction held 7 bases outside the gene matches. The CDR3 has 14 residues. Per germline, CDR1 SGHDT and CDR2 YYEEEE. DNA of the CDR3: TGTGCCAGCAGCTTACAGGGGTTCTCGGACGAGCAGTACTTC. Encoded protein: CASSLQGFSDEQYF. Full variable domain (outside the CDR3, taken from reference TRBV5-6 and TRBJ2-7): DAGVTQSPTHLIKTRGQQVTLRCSPKSGHDTVSWYQQALGQGPQFIFQYYEEEERQRGNFPDRFSGHQFPNYSSELNVNALLLGDSALYLCASSLQGFSDEQYFGPGTRLTVT.

This clone was recorded once. The chain joins TRBV5-1 to TRBJ2-1, with 10 positions matching TRBD2. This CDR3 region has 16 residues. Trimming took 4 bases from V and 0 from J; bases not matched to a gene: 4. Germline CDR1 SGHRS, CDR2 YFSETQ. The CDR3 is CASSLSGRISYNEQFF. The DNA for the CDR3 is TGCGCCAGCAGCCTTAGCGGGAGGATCTCCTACAATGAGCAGTTCTTC.

The chain joins TRBV6-5 to TRBJ1-1, with D possibly TRBD1 on 6 matching bases. This CDR3 is built from 13 residues. Germline lookup yields CDR1 MNHEY and CDR2 SVGAGI. V shed 4 bases and J shed 5 bases, with 11 bases lying between them. CDR3 DNA: TGTGCCAGCAGTTGGGGGCCGGAGACTGAAGCTTTCTTT. This gives the protein CASSWGPETEAFF.

The chain joins TRBV14 to TRBJ2-2; tentatively, D is TRBD2 (5 bases). V was clipped by 1 base and J by 4 bases, with 10 bases between them. The germline gives CDR1 SGHDN, CDR2 FVKESK. This CDR3 has 15 amino acids. Written as DNA, the CDR3 is TGTGCCAGCAGCCAAGGCAGGACTTTCACCGGGGAGCTGTTTTTT. Translating it yields CASSQGRTFTGELFF. Drawing the rest from reference TRBV14 and TRBJ2-2, the complete variable domain is EAGVTQFPSHSVIEKGQTVTLRCDPISGHDNLYWYRRVMGKEIKFLLHFVKESKQDESGMPNNRFLAERTGGTYSTLKVQPAELEDSGVYFCASSQGRTFTGELFFGEGSRLTVL.

This clone showed up just once. The V call is TRBV11-2, the J call TRBJ2-1, with 8 nucleotides matching TRBD2. Looked up from germline, CDR1 is SGHAT and CDR2 is FQNNGV. The CDR3 contains 15 residues. V shed 5 bases and J 2 bases; nucleotides not matched to a gene: 5. The CDR3 sequence is CASSRSGSPYNEQFF. The CDR3 DNA is TGTGCCAGCAGCCGCAGCGGGAGCCCCTACAATGAGCAGTTCTTC. The variable domain in full, with the rest retrieved from reference TRBV11-2 and TRBJ2-1, is EAGVAQSPRYKIIEKRQSVAFWCNPISGHATLYWYQQILGQGPKLLIQFQNNGVVDDSQLPKDRFSAERLKGVDSTLKIQPAKLEDSAVYLCASSRSGSPYNEQFFGPGTRLTVL.

The CDR3 spells CASSHTQGSNEKLFF. CDR3 in DNA: TGTGCCAGCAGCCACACACAGGGGAGTAATGAAAAACTGTTTTTT. The gene calls are TRBV4-2 and TRBJ1-4, with TRBD1 identical over 7 bases. There are 15 residues in the CDR3. Germline CDR1 LGHNA, CDR2 YNFKEQ. The junction had 5 bases not matched to a gene; V was cut back by 3 bases and J by 4 bases.

This chain uses TRBV16 with TRBJ1-1; D ambiguous. The V gene lost 8 bases and the J gene lost 3 bases, with 16 bases spanning the gap. This CDR3 comprises 14 residues. The germline gives CDR1 KGHSY, CDR2 FQNENV. The CDR3 spells CASQNNLGDTEAFF. The DNA for the CDR3 is TGTGCCAGCCAAAATAATCTGGGAGACACTGAAGCTTTCTTT. Full variable domain (rest looked up from reference TRBV16 and TRBJ1-1): GEEVAQTPKHLVRGEGQKAKLYCAPIKGHSYVFWYQQVLKNEFKFLISFQNENVFDETGMPKERFSAKCLPNSPCSLEIQATKLEDSAVYFCASQNNLGDTEAFFGQGTRLTVV.

This chain joins TRBV5-4 and TRBJ2-7, with D perhaps TRBD2 (6 bases). This CDR3 is built from 12 residues. The V and J ends lost 2 bases and 5 bases respectively, with 8 bases between them. The germline gives CDR1 SGHNT, CDR2 YYREEE (reference sequence). The CDR3 is CASSLGEDEQYF. DNA of the CDR3: TGTGCCAGCAGCTTAGGGGAGGACGAGCAGTACTTC. The variable domain in full, completed from reference TRBV5-4 and TRBJ2-7, reads ETGVTQSPTHLIKTRGQQVTLRCSSQSGHNTVSWYQQALGQGPQFIFQYYREEENGRGNFPPRFSGLQFPNYSSELNVNALELDDSALYLCASSLGEDEQYFGPGTRLTVT.

This sequence joins TRBV6-2 or TRBV6-3 and TRBJ2-1; 8 nucleotides line up with TRBD2. Trimming cost V 5 bases and J 5 bases; bases outside gene matches: 8. The CDR3 is 15 residues long. Germline values: CDR1 MNHEY, CDR2 SVGEGT. The CDR3 is CASSKPGTSNNEQFF. The CDR3 DNA reads as TGTGCCAGCAGTAAGCCCGGGACTAGTAACAATGAGCAGTTCTTC.